A single sample gave rise to the 11 T cell receptor beta chains below, sequenced in a study of CD8 T cells in ankylosing spondylitis. TCRdb redid the calling of the 5' RACE reads with MiXCR, one entry per CDR3 protein. This table holds 200,000 to 250,000 distinct CDR3 sequences, roughly a tenth found once. The sequencing sample was made of blood, either unsorted or a sorted T cell fraction (not recorded which). Receptors originate from a male donor with ankylosing spondylitis or in good health (not recorded which).

This clonotype was observed many times. V is TRBV30 and J is TRBJ2-7; tentative D call: TRBD2 (6 bases). The CDR3 spans 12 residues. The V end lost 5 bases, the J end lost 3 bases, and 11 bases lay between the germline ends. Germline V gene sequence: CDR1 GTSNPN, CDR2 SVGIG (reference sequence). The CDR3 protein is CAWSSDYYEQYF. The CDR3 nucleotides read TGTGCCTGGTCTAGCGATTACTACGAGCAGTACTTC. The entire variable domain, with the rest obtained from reference TRBV30 and TRBJ2-7, is as follows: SQTIHQWPATLVQPVGSPLSLECTVEGTSNPNLYWYRQAAGRGLQLLFYSVGIGQISSEVPQNLSASRPQDRQFILSSKKLLLSDSGFYLCAWSSDYYEQYFGPGTRLTVT.

The chain links TRBV29-1 to TRBJ1-2; 9 bases are shared with TRBD1. Unmatched junction bases numbered 9, after V lost 0 bases and J lost 4 bases. Germline V gene data show CDR1 as SQVTM and CDR2 as ANQGSEA. The length of the CDR3 is 16 residues. The CDR3 DNA follows: TGCAGCGTTGAAGATCCCCGGACAGGGGCGGCCTATGGCTACACCTTC. Protein product: CSVEDPRTGAAYGYTF.

This clonotype was picked up many times. This chain connects TRBV11-1 to TRBJ2-1, with 8 bases lining up with TRBD1. CDR1 is SGHAT, CDR2 FQDESV, per germline (reference sequence). CDR3 length: 15 residues. With 5 bases clipped from V and 7 bases from J, the junction kept 10 bases outside the gene matches. CDR3 protein: CASSVVRGQANEQFF. The DNA of the CDR3 is TGTGCCAGCAGCGTTGTTCGGGGACAGGCGAATGAGCAGTTCTTC.

This clonotype was seen many times. The V and J genes are TRBV10-3 and TRBJ1-2; D is perhaps TRBD1 (5 bases). This CDR3 is built from 15 residues. The V gene lost 2 bases and the J gene lost 4 bases, with 14 bases spanning the gap. Germline-derived CDR1 and CDR2 are ENHRY and SYGVKD. The CDR3 sequence: CAISENPGPGYGYTF. The CDR3 bases are TGTGCCATCAGTGAGAATCCGGGACCGGGCTATGGCTACACCTTC.

The chain carries TRBV7-7 and TRBJ2-1; the D is unclear. CDR1 SSHAT and CDR2 FNYEAQ come from the germline V gene (reference sequence). This CDR3 contains 13 residues. V was trimmed by 4 bases and J by 12 bases, leaving 16 bases between them. The CDR3 nucleotides read TGTGCCAGCAGCTCACTGGGCCGGGTCAGGCAGTTCTTC. The encoded protein is CASSSLGRVRQFF. Using reference TRBV7-7 and TRBJ2-1 for the parts outside the CDR3, the full variable domain is GAGVSQSPRYKVTKRGQDVTLRCDPISSHATLYWYQQALGQGPEFLTYFNYEAQPDKSGLPSDRFSAERPEGSISTLTIQRTEQRDSAMYRCASSSLGRVRQFFGPGTRLTVL.

The sample holds a few counts of this clonotype. This chain joins TRBV12-3 or TRBV12-4 and TRBJ1-3; D call uncertain. The CDR3 length is 12 residues. Trimming pared 11 bases from V and 4 bases from J, leaving 12 bases between. The CDR3 sequence: CAGREAGNTIYF. CDR3 nucleotide sequence: TGTGCCGGAAGAGAGGCGGGAAACACCATATATTTT.

The sample holds a few counts of this clonotype. The J gene is TRBJ2-3, the V gene TRBV3-1, with 9 bases matching TRBD2. In germline, CDR1 is LGHDT, CDR2 YNNKEL (reference sequence). After removal of 0 bases from V and 1 base from J, the junction contained 8 bases not matched to a gene. The length of the CDR3 is 18 residues. The CDR3 loop reads CASSQDIRRGGRTDTQYF. The CDR3 DNA is TGTGCCAGCAGCCAAGATATAAGGCGGGGGGGTCGCACAGATACGCAGTATTTT.

This clonotype was counted at least ten times. V is TRBV5-6 and J is TRBJ2-5; D tentatively reads TRBD1 or TRBD2 (5 bases each). This CDR3 has 15 residues. Deletions cut 3 bases from V and 1 base from J, with 13 bases between. Germline values: CDR1 SGHDT, CDR2 YYEEEE. In nucleotides, the CDR3 is TGTGCCAGCAGCTCGGGACCTTTCCCCCAAGAGACCCAGTACTTC. Translated, it gives CASSSGPFPQETQYF.

There are many counts of this clonotype. The chain recombines TRBV9 with TRBJ2-5; 11 nucleotides agree with TRBD2. Germline V gene data show CDR1 as SGDLS and CDR2 as YYNGEE. The CDR3 spans 19 residues. V lost 0 bases and J lost 3; bases outside the gene matches: 13. The chain's CDR3 is CASSVEDSGGASVKETQYF. CDR3 bases: TGTGCCAGCAGCGTAGAAGATAGCGGGGGGGCCAGCGTAAAAGAGACCCAGTACTTC.

This clonotype appeared a few times. The rearrangement uses TRBV12-3 or TRBV12-4 and TRBJ1-5; 7 nucleotides align to TRBD1. Trimming took 6 bases from V and 9 from J; bases not matched to a gene: 11. This CDR3 region has 14 residues. The CDR3 region is CASSPSGGSRPQHF. The CDR3 region has the DNA TGTGCCAGCAGCCCTTCAGGGGGAAGTAGGCCCCAGCATTTT.

This clonotype has at least ten counts. The gene calls are TRBV5-1 and TRBJ1-1; no definite D call. Trimming took off 6 bases at V and 0 bases at J, with 9 bases between the two ends. This CDR3 spans 13 amino acids. Germline-derived CDR1 and CDR2 are SGHRS and YFSETQ. DNA for the CDR3: TGCGCCAGCAACAAGGCTGTGAACACTGAAGCTTTCTTT. Protein product: CASNKAVNTEAFF. Variable domain in full (rest from reference TRBV5-1 and TRBJ1-1): KAGVTQTPRYLIKTRGQQVTLSCSPISGHRSVSWYQQTPGQGLQFLFEYFSETQRNKGNFPGRFSGRQFSNSRSEMNVSTLELGDSALYLCASNKAVNTEAFFGQGTRLTVV.